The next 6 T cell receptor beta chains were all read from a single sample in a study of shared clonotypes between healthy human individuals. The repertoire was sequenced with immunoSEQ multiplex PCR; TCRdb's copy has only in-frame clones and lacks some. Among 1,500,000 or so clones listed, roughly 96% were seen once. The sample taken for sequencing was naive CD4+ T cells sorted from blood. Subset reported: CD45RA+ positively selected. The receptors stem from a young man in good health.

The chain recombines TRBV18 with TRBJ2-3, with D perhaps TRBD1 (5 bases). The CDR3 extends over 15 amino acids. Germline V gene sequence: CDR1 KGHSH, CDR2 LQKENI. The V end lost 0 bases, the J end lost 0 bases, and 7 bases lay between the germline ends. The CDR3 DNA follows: TGTGCCAGCTCACCACCGGGGCCCAGCACAGATACGCAGTATTTT. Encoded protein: CASSPPGPSTDTQYF.

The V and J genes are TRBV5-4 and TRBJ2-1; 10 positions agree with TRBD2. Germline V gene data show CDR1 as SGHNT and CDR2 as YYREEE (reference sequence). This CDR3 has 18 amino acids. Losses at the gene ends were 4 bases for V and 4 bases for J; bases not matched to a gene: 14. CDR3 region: CASSPLASGSTVYNEQFF. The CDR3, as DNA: TGTGCCAGCAGCCCACTGGCTAGCGGGAGTACTGTGTACAATGAGCAGTTCTTC.

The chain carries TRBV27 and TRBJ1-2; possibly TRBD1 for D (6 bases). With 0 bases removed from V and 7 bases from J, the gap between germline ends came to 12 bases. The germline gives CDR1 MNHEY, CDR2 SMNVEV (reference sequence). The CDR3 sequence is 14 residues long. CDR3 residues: CASSLSQWGAGYTF. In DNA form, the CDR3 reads TGTGCCAGCAGTTTATCTCAGTGGGGGGCTGGCTACACCTTC.

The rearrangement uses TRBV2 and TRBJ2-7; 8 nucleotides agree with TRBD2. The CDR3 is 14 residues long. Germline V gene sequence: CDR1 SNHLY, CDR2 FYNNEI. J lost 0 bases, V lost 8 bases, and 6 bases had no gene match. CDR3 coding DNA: TGTGCCAGCTATAGCGGGATAAGCTCCTACGAGCAGTACTTC. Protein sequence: CASYSGISSYEQYF.

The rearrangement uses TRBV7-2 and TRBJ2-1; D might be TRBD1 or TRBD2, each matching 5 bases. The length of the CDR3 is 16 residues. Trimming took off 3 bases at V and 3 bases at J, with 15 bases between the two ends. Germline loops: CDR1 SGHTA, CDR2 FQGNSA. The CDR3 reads CASSLGDPIFYNEQFF. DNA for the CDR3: TGTGCCAGCAGCTTGGGGGACCCAATCTTCTACAATGAGCAGTTCTTC.

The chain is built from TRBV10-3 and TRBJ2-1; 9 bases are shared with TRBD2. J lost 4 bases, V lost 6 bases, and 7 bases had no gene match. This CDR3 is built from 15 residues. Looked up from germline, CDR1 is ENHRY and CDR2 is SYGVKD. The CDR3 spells CAISPGLAPYNEQFF. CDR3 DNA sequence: TGTGCCATCAGCCCCGGACTAGCGCCATACAATGAGCAGTTCTTC.